This TCR beta chain was identified during a study of blood T cell repertoires in COVID-19. The CDR3 has 18 amino acids. Unmatched junction bases numbered 15, after V lost 3 bases and J lost 4 bases. CDR1 and CDR2 (germline): SGHRS, YFSETQ. Clones were read by immunoSEQ multiplex PCR, and TCRdb kept only the in-frame ones, dropping some. This sample has 250,000 or so clones, with approximately 89% found just once. This TCR came from a man between 35 and 55 years old who had been exposed to COVID-19. The sequenced material came from PBMCs or T cells enriched from blood (not recorded which). The genes are TRBV5-1 and TRBJ2-7, with 11 bases matching TRBD2. In DNA form, the CDR3 reads TGCGCCAGCAGCTACCACAAGCCCTTAGCGGGAGGGCCATACGAGCAGTACTTC. Translating it yields CASSYHKPLAGGPYEQYF.